The clone carrying this T cell receptor (beta chain) was seen only a few times. TCRdb redid the calling of the 5' RACE reads with MiXCR, one entry per CDR3 protein. The repertoire holds 45,000 to 55,000 distinct CDR3 sequences, with roughly 19% as singletons. This entry belongs to a study of chronic HIV infection and antiretroviral therapy. CDR3 length: 13 residues. In germline, CDR1 is DFQATT, CDR2 SNEGSKA (reference sequence). The ends were cut back, 1 base at V and 6 bases at J, with 11 bases in the middle. The chain uses TRBV20-1 and TRBJ2-3; D remains ambiguous. This clonotype was sampled from an adult who had HIV and had not received antiretroviral therapy, or was an uninfected healthy control (not recorded which). Sample: peripheral blood. The CDR3 bases are TGCAGTGCTAGAGGGGGAAGTAGGGATACGCAGTATTTT. Translation gives CSARGGSRDTQYF.